One sample yielded the 28 T cell receptor beta chains listed below, sequenced in a study of cytomegalovirus exposure and HLA in healthy donors. 13 Jbeta primers and 60 Vbeta primers were used for the PCR. Libraries were prepared by immunoSEQ multiplex PCR; TCRdb keeps only in-frame clonotypes and omits some of them. The table lists about 120,000 clones, about 73% of them singletons. Material: PBMCs. These receptors all stem from a woman in her thirties or forties in good health and CMV-seronegative.

V gene TRBV10-3 combines with J gene TRBJ2-3, with a weak D call TRBD2 (5 bases). Per germline, CDR1 ENHRY and CDR2 SYGVKD. Trimming left V 7 bases short and J 2 bases short, with 19 bases between. The CDR3 is 16 residues long. The CDR3 DNA reads as TGTGCCATCACGCAAACGAAGGGAGTGAACACAGATACGCAGTATTTT. Protein product: CAITQTKGVNTDTQYF.

In its sample, this clone was seen a few times. The rearrangement links TRBV6-1 to TRBJ2-7, with D maybe TRBD2 (6 bases). The CDR3 runs 14 residues. Germline lookup yields CDR1 MNHNS and CDR2 SASEGT. The germline V and J ends were trimmed by 3 bases and 3 bases, with 12 bases remaining between them. The DNA of the CDR3 is TGTGCCAGCAGTGACGCGGCGGGGCTCTACGAGCAGTACTTC. Its translation: CASSDAAGLYEQYF.

This clone was seen just once. The V gene is TRBV19, the J gene TRBJ2-3, with TRBD1 matching 10 bases. The CDR3 consists of 18 residues. CDR1 and CDR2 (germline): LNHDA, SQIVND (reference sequence). The junction had 11 bases not matched to a gene; V was cut back by 4 bases and J by 1 base. CDR3 residues: CASSRGSRTGGGTDTQYF. For the CDR3, the DNA is TGTGCCAGTAGTAGGGGTAGCAGGACAGGGGGAGGCACAGATACGCAGTATTTT.

This chain uses TRBV11-2 with TRBJ2-3, with 7 bases fitting TRBD1. CDR1 and CDR2 (germline): SGHAT, FQNNGV. This CDR3 has 15 residues. With 3 bases clipped from V and 4 bases from J, the junction kept 7 bases outside the gene matches. As DNA, the CDR3 is TGTGCCAGCAGCTTGCAGGGGGAAAGGGCAGATACGCAGTATTTT. Protein sequence: CASSLQGERADTQYF.

The chain is built from TRBV18 and TRBJ1-2; maybe TRBD1 (5 bases). The CDR3 totals 14 residues. The V gene's germline CDR1 is KGHSH and CDR2 LQKENI. The ends were cut back, 0 bases at V and 7 bases at J, with 12 bases in the middle. The chain's CDR3 is CASSPPEPGGGYTF. The CDR3 nucleotides are TGTGCCAGCTCACCACCGGAGCCCGGGGGTGGCTACACCTTC. The variable domain in full, completed from reference TRBV18 and TRBJ1-2, reads NAGVMQNPRHLVRRRGQEARLRCSPMKGHSHVYWYRQLPEEGLKFMVYLQKENIIDESGMPKERFSAEFPKEGPSILRIQQVVRGDSAAYFCASSPPEPGGGYTFGSGTRLTVV.

The table lists this clone with a few counts. The chain is built from TRBV10-3 and TRBJ2-3; TRBD2 is a possible D gene (5 bases). CDR3 length equals 14 residues. Per germline, CDR1 ENHRY and CDR2 SYGVKD. Trimming removed 10 bases from V and 6 bases from J, with 20 bases in between. CDR3 nucleotides: TGTGCCAGCAACTTCGGCGGGCTAAGGGATACGCAGTATTTT. Protein: CASNFGGLRDTQYF.

This sequence joins TRBV18 and TRBJ1-5, with D possibly being TRBD1 (6 bases). Germline values: CDR1 KGHSH, CDR2 LQKENI. The V end was cut by 0 bases, the J end by 1 base, with 10 bases between. The CDR3 consists of 16 residues. The CDR3 loop is CASSPPNRASNQPQHF. The CDR3 region has the DNA TGTGCCAGCTCACCACCGAACAGGGCCAGCAATCAGCCCCAGCATTTT.

This clone turned up a few times. V and J are TRBV7-6 and TRBJ1-1, with 9 bases matching TRBD1. V lost 2 bases and J lost 10; bases outside the gene matches: 2. The CDR3 is 12 amino acids. Germline loops: CDR1 SGHVS, CDR2 FNYEAQ. In nucleotides, the CDR3 is TGTGCCAGCAGCTTACAACAGGGGGCAGCTTTCTTT. Residues: CASSLQQGAAFF.

V and J are TRBV5-1 and TRBJ1-1; D is unclear. The CDR3 has 16 amino acids. V lost 0 bases, J lost 1 base, and 13 bases lay in between. Germline V gene lookup returns CDR1 SGHRS and CDR2 YFSETQ. CDR3 amino acids: CASSLAGEGWNTEAFF. The CDR3 DNA sequence: TGCGCCAGCAGCTTGGCCGGGGAGGGCTGGAACACTGAAGCTTTCTTT.

The chain uses TRBV7-3 and TRBJ2-6; D may be TRBD1 (6 bases). V was shortened by 5 bases and J by 4 bases, with 12 bases between the two germline ends. Germline values: CDR1 SGHTA, CDR2 FQGTGA. The CDR3 is 15 residues long. This chain's CDR3 is CASSPSGAGANVLTF. The CDR3 nucleotides are TGTGCCAGCAGCCCATCAGGGGCCGGGGCCAACGTCCTGACTTTC. The entire variable domain, with the rest obtained from reference TRBV7-3 and TRBJ2-6, is as follows: GAGVSQTPSNKVTEKGKYVELRCDPISGHTALYWYRQSLGQGPEFLIYFQGTGAADDSGLPNDRFFAVRPEGSVSTLKIQRTERGDSAVYLCASSPSGAGANVLTFGAGSRLTVL.

This chain joins TRBV7-9 and TRBJ2-2; the match to TRBD1 covers 8 bases. Germline trimming cut 5 bases from V and 2 bases from J; bases unmatched to any gene: 4. CDR3 length equals 15 residues. CDR1 and CDR2 (germline): SEHNR, FQNEAQ (reference sequence). The CDR3 nucleotides are TGTGCCAGCAGCCGGACAGGGCCCAACACCGGGGAGCTGTTTTTT. Translated, it gives CASSRTGPNTGELFF. The full variable domain, with the rest looked up from reference TRBV7-9 and TRBJ2-2, is DTGVSQNPRHKITKRGQNVTFRCDPISEHNRLYWYRQTLGQGPEFLTYFQNEAQLEKSRLLSDRFSAERPKGSFSTLEIQRTEQGDSAMYLCASSRTGPNTGELFFGEGSRLTVL.

J is TRBJ1-2 and V is TRBV18, with a possible D match to TRBD1 (5 bases). The CDR3 length is 14 residues. Trimming left V 4 bases short and J 4 bases short, with 13 bases between. CDR1 and CDR2 from the germline V gene are KGHSH and LQKENI. CDR3 DNA sequence: TGTGCCAGCTCACAATCCAGGGTCAGCTATGGCTACACCTTC. Residues: CASSQSRVSYGYTF.

J is TRBJ1-5 and V is TRBV7-9, with a possible D match to TRBD1 (6 bases). Trimming cost V 2 bases and J 5 bases, with 22 bases left between them. This CDR3 has 18 amino acids. Per germline, CDR1 SEHNR and CDR2 FQNEAQ (reference sequence). CDR3 amino acids: CASSLSSGRGAQYQPQHF. The CDR3 DNA follows: TGTGCCAGCAGCTTAAGTTCCGGCCGGGGGGCCCAATATCAGCCCCAGCATTTT.

This chain connects TRBV5-1 to TRBJ1-4; 11 bases map to TRBD1. The junction had 13 bases not matched to a gene; V was cut back by 5 bases and J by 10 bases. Germline CDR1 SGHRS, CDR2 YFSETQ. The CDR3 has 16 amino acids. CDR3 sequence reads: CASRPTGQGDGAKLFF. Written as DNA, the CDR3 is TGCGCCAGCAGGCCTACGGGACAGGGGGATGGCGCAAAACTGTTTTTT. The full variable domain, in which reference TRBV5-1 and TRBJ1-4 provide the parts outside the CDR3, is KAGVTQTPRYLIKTRGQQVTLSCSPISGHRSVSWYQQTPGQGLQFLFEYFSETQRNKGNFPGRFSGRQFSNSRSEMNVSTLELGDSALYLCASRPTGQGDGAKLFFGSGTQLSVL.

The V gene is TRBV7-8, the J gene TRBJ1-4; the D gene is possibly TRBD1 (6 bases). Trimming pared 0 bases from V and 4 bases from J, leaving 9 bases between. The CDR3 runs to 15 residues. Germline CDR1 SGHVS, CDR2 FQNEAQ. CDR3 nucleotides: TGTGCCAGCAGCTTAGCAGGGGGGGGTAATGAAAAACTGTTTTTT. As protein: CASSLAGGGNEKLFF. Full variable domain (missing parts from reference TRBV7-8 and TRBJ1-4): GAGVSQSPRYKVAKRGQDVALRCDPISGHVSLFWYQQALGQGPEFLTYFQNEAQLDKSGLPSDRFFAERPEGSVSTLKIQRTQQEDSAVYLCASSLAGGGNEKLFFGSGTQLSVL.

The chain combines TRBV7-2 with TRBJ2-3; 7 bases are a match to TRBD1. The germline gives CDR1 SGHTA, CDR2 FQGNSA. V shed 4 bases, J shed 0 bases, and the junction held 13 bases outside the gene matches. The CDR3 contains 18 residues. The CDR3 DNA sequence: TGTGCCAGCAGCTATCCGCCGGGACAGCAGACCAGCACAGATACGCAGTATTTT. Residues: CASSYPPGQQTSTDTQYF.

The chain links TRBV5-8 to TRBJ2-1; a possible D gene is TRBD2 (6 bases). Trimming left V 3 bases short and J 3 bases short, with 10 bases between. The CDR3 loop spans 14 amino acids. Germline V gene data show CDR1 as SGHTS and CDR2 as YDEGEE. The CDR3 sequence: CASSWGLHYNEQFF. The CDR3, as DNA: TGTGCCAGCAGCTGGGGACTTCACTACAATGAGCAGTTCTTC.

CDR3 residues: CASSLSGAEQYF. The CDR3 nucleotides are TGTGCCAGCAGTTTATCAGGGGCCGAGCAGTACTTC. V is TRBV28 and J is TRBJ2-7; D possibly corresponds to TRBD1 (6 bases). Germline V gives CDR1 MDHEN, CDR2 SYDVKM. The CDR3 spans 12 residues. The ends were cut back, 1 base at V and 6 bases at J, with 7 bases in the middle.

This chain uses TRBV9 with TRBJ2-1, with a tentative D call TRBD2 (6 bases). V dropped 0 bases and J dropped 2 bases, with 9 bases sitting between them. CDR1 is SGDLS and CDR2 is YYNGEE in the germline V gene. This CDR3 is built from 15 residues. The CDR3 nucleotides read TGTGCCAGCAGCGTAGATAGCGGCCCCTACAATGAGCAGTTCTTC. This codes for CASSVDSGPYNEQFF.

This clone was recorded a few times. This may be a read error, as it is one base from a much larger clone. Other DNA sequences in this specimen translate into the identical CDR3. V is TRBV5-1 and J is TRBJ1-1; D is ambiguous. This CDR3 region has 12 residues. The V gene lost 0 bases and the J gene lost 5 bases, with 5 bases spanning the gap. Germline V gene lookup returns CDR1 SGHRS and CDR2 YFSETQ. The CDR3 DNA reads as TGCGCCAGCAGCTTGGCGTCTACTGAAGCTTTCTTT. It specifies CASSLASTEAFF.

The rearrangement links TRBV7-9 to TRBJ2-7, with TRBD2 identical over 7 bases. The CDR3 runs to 17 residues. The germline V gene encodes CDR1 SEHNR and CDR2 FQNEAQ (reference sequence). With V trimmed by 0 bases and J by 1 base, 9 bases remained unmatched. Written as DNA, the CDR3 is TGTGCCAGCAGCTTAGCTTTCGGGGGGATTACTTCCTACGAGCAGTACTTC. It yields the protein CASSLAFGGITSYEQYF.

The chain has TRBV9 and TRBJ2-1, with 8 bases fitting TRBD2. Germline-derived CDR1 and CDR2 are SGDLS and YYNGEE. V lost 4 bases to trimming and J lost 2 bases; unmatched junction nucleotides: 14. This CDR3 is 18 amino acids long. The CDR3 DNA follows: TGTGCCAGCAGCCGCGGGGAGGTCGGGAGGGGTACCTACAATGAGCAGTTCTTC. Translated, it gives CASSRGEVGRGTYNEQFF.

J is TRBJ2-7 and V is TRBV18, with D possibly being TRBD1 (6 bases). Germline-derived CDR1 and CDR2 are KGHSH and LQKENI. CDR3 length: 15 amino acids. V was clipped by 6 bases and J by 3 bases, with 18 bases between them. CDR3 nucleotides: TGTGCCAGCTCGCTTCAGGGGCCAGAGGGCTACGAGCAGTACTTC. Its translation: CASSLQGPEGYEQYF. The full variable domain, rest sourced from reference TRBV18 and TRBJ2-7, is NAGVMQNPRHLVRRRGQEARLRCSPMKGHSHVYWYRQLPEEGLKFMVYLQKENIIDESGMPKERFSAEFPKEGPSILRIQQVVRGDSAAYFCASSLQGPEGYEQYFGPGTRLTVT.

V is TRBV6-5 and J is TRBJ1-2; perhaps TRBD1 as D (6 bases). Per the germline V gene, CDR1 is MNHEY and CDR2 is SVGAGI. V gave up 5 bases and J gave up 2 bases, with 6 bases separating them. CDR3 length: 12 residues. The CDR3, as DNA: TGTGCCAGCAGTGACAGGAACTATGGCTACACCTTC. Amino acid sequence: CASSDRNYGYTF.

The chain links TRBV15 to TRBJ1-6; possibly TRBD1 for D (6 bases). The length of the CDR3 is 17 residues. CDR1 and CDR2 (germline): LNHNV, YYDKDF (reference sequence). Trimming removed 0 bases at V and 3 bases at J, with 12 bases between. The DNA of the CDR3 is TGTGCCACCAGCAGAGATCCGGGACACCTCTATAATTCACCCCTCCACTTT. Translated: CATSRDPGHLYNSPLHF.

This chain links TRBV13 with TRBJ2-1, with TRBD2 identical over 15 bases. The J segment lost 2 bases and the V segment lost 0 bases, leaving 8 bases of the junction unmatched. The CDR3 loop spans 20 amino acids. CDR1 and CDR2 (germline): PRHDT, FYEKMQ (reference sequence). CDR3 sequence: CASSLGFGLAGGPPYNEQFF. The CDR3 coding sequence is TGTGCCAGCAGCTTAGGCTTCGGACTAGCGGGAGGGCCGCCCTACAATGAGCAGTTCTTC.

The chain has TRBV7-9 and TRBJ2-1, with TRBD2 matching 8 bases. Germline values: CDR1 SEHNR, CDR2 FQNEAQ (reference sequence). The CDR3 is 15 amino acids. V shed 2 bases and J 9 bases; nucleotides not matched to a gene: 9. This chain's CDR3 is CASSLYGRLAGEQFF. CDR3 coding DNA: TGTGCCAGCAGCTTATACGGCCGGCTAGCGGGTGAGCAGTTCTTC.

The CDR3 nucleotides read TGTGCCAGCAGTTACCAGGTACAGATGAACACTGAAGCTTTCTTT. Translating it yields CASSYQVQMNTEAFF. The V gene is TRBV6-5, the J gene TRBJ1-1; D gene uncertain. CDR1 MNHEY and CDR2 SVGAGI come from the germline V gene. The CDR3 has 15 amino acids. V lost 2 bases, J lost 0 bases, and 10 bases lay in between.